This TCR beta chain was sequenced for a study of CD8 T cells in ankylosing spondylitis. With respect to this clonotype: Its matching antigen is unknown.

The study's findings and limits: CD8+ by phenotype, disease-linked clones were relatively rare in peripheral blood. As reported, disease-linked clones showed significant enrichment in matched ankylosing spondylitis synovial fluid.

The CDR3 is 11 residues long. Germline CDR1 SGHVS, CDR2 FQNEAQ. V lost 1 base and J 7 bases, leaving 5 bases between the germline ends. Library preparation for TCR beta used quantitative 5'-RACE with molecular barcodes. TCRdb reanalysed the 5' RACE reads using MiXCR and keeps one entry per CDR3 protein. The data show about 160,000 distinct CDR3 sequences, about 18% seen once. The chain links TRBV7-8 to TRBJ2-7; D is unresolved. The material sequenced was blood, either unsorted or a sorted T cell fraction (not recorded which). The source of this sequence is a male donor with ankylosing spondylitis or in good health (not recorded which). For the CDR3, the DNA is TGTGCCAGCAGCTTAGAAGTGGAGCAGTACTTC. Translating it yields CASSLEVEQYF.